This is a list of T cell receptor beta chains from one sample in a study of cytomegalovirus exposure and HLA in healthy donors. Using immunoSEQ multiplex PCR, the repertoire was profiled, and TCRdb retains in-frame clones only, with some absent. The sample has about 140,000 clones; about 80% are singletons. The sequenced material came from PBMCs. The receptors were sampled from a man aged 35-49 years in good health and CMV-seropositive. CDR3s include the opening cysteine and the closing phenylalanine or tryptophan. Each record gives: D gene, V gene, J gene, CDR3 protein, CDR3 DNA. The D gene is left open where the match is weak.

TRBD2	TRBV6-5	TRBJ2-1	CASSYTSGSNEQFF	TGTGCCAGCAGTTACACTAGCGGGAGCAATGAGCAGTTCTTC
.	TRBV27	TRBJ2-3	CASSLFAGPGTQYF	TGTGCCAGCAGTTTATTCGCAGGGCCCGGTACGCAGTATTTT
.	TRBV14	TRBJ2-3	CASSQDVPYVSSGSTDTQYF	TGTGCCAGCAGCCAAGATGTCCCCTATGTGTCCAGCGGAAGCACAGATACGCAGTATTTT
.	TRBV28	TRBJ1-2	CASSPGRHYGYTF	TGTGCCAGCAGTCCCGGCAGGCACTATGGCTACACCTTC
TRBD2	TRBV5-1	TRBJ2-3	CASTSGRVRDTQYF	TGCGCCAGCACTAGCGGGAGGGTGCGGGATACGCAGTATTTT
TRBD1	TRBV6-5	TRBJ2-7	CASSWDSSYEQYF	TGTGCCAGCAGCTGGGACAGCTCCTACGAGCAGTACTTC
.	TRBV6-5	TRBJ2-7	CASSYSRGYEQYF	TGTGCCAGCAGTTACTCGAGAGGATACGAGCAGTACTTC
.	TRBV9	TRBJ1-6	CASSVGGGSAYNSPLHF	TGTGCCAGCAGCGTAGGGGGGGGGAGCGCCTATAATTCACCCCTCCACTTT
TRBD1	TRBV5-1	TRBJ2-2	CASSPQGDNTGELFF	TGCGCCAGCAGCCCACAGGGGGATAACACCGGGGAGCTGTTTTTT
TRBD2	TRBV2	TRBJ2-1	CASSPQAGAVNEQFF	TGTGCCAGCAGTCCCCAAGCGGGAGCGGTCAATGAGCAGTTCTTC
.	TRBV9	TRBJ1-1	CASSVDRNTEAFF	TGTGCCAGCAGCGTAGACAGGAACACTGAAGCTTTCTTT